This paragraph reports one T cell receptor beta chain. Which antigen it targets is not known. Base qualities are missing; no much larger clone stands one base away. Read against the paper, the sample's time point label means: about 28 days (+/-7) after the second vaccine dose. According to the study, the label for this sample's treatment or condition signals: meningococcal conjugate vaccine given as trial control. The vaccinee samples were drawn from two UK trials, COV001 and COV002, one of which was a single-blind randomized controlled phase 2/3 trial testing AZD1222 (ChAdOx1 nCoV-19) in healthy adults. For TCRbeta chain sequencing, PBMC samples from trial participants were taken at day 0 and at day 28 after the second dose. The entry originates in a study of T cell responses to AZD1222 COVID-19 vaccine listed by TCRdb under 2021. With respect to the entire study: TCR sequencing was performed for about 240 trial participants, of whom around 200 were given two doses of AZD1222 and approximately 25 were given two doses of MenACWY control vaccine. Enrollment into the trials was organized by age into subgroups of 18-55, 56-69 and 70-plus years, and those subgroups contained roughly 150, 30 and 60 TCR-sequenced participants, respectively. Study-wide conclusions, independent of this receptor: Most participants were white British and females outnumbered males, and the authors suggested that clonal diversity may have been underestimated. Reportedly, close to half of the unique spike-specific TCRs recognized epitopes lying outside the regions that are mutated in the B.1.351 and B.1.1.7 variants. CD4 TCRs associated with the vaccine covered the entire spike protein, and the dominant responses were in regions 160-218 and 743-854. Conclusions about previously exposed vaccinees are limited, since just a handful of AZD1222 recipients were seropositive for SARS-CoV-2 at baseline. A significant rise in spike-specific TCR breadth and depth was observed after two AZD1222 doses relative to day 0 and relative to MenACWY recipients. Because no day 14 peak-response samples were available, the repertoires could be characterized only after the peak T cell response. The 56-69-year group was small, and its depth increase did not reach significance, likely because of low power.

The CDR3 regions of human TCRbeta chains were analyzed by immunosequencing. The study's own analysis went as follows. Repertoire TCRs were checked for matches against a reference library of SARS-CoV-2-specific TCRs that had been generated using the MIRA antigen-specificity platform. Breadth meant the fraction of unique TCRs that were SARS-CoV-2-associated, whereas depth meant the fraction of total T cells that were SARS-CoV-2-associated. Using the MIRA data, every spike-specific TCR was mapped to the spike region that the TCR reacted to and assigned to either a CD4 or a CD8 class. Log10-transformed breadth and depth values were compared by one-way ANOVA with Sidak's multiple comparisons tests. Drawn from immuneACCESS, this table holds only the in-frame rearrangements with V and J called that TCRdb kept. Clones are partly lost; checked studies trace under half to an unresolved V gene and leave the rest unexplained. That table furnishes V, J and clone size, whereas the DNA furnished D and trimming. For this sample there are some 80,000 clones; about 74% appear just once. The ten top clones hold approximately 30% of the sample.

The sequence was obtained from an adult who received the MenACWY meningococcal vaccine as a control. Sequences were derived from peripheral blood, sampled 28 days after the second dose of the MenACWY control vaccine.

The nucleotide sequence is given as TGTGCCAGCAGATCCATGACTTCGGGGGGCCCCTACAATGAGCAGTTCTTC. The translation is CASRSMTSGGPYNEQFF. Here the chain combines TRBV27 and TRBJ2-1; a tentative D call is TRBD2 (7 bases match). The CDR3 covers 17 residues, taking in both the cysteine and the phenylalanine. The sequence is cut down to CDR3 DNA, 51 bases in frame from base 1. The germline ends are 20 bases apart after V is trimmed by 6 bases and J by 2 bases. The germline V gene (reference sequence) gives CDR1 as MNHEY and CDR2 as SMNVEV.